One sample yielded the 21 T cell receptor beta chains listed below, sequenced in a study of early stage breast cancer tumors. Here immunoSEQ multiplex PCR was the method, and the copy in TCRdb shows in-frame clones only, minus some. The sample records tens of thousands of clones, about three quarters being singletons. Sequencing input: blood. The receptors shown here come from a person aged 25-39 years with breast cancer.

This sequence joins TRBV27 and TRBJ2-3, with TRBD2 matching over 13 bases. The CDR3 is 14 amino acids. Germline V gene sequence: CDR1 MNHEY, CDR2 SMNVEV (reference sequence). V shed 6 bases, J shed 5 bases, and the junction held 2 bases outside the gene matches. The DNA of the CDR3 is TGTGCCAGCAGGGGGACTAGCGGGATAGATACGCAGTATTTT. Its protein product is CASRGTSGIDTQYF.

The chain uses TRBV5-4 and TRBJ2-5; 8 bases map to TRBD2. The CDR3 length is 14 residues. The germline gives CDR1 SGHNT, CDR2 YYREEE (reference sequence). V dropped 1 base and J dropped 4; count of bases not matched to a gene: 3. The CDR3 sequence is CASSLYGGGETQYF. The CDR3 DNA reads TGTGCCAGCAGCTTGTACGGGGGGGGAGAGACCCAGTACTTC. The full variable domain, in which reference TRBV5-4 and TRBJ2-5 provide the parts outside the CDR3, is ETGVTQSPTHLIKTRGQQVTLRCSSQSGHNTVSWYQQALGQGPQFIFQYYREEENGRGNFPPRFSGLQFPNYSSELNVNALELDDSALYLCASSLYGGGETQYFGPGTRLLVL.

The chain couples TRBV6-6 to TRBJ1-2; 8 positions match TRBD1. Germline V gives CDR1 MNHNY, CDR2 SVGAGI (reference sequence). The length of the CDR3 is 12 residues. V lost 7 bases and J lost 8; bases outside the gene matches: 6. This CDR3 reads CASTQGAEGYTF. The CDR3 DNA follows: TGTGCCAGCACCCAGGGGGCGGAGGGCTACACCTTC.

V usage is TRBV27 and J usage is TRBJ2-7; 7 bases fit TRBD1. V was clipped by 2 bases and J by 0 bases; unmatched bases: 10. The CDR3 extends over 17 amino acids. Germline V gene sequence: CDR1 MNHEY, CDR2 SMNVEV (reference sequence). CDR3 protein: CASSLKGYRGPSYEQYF. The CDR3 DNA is TGTGCCAGCAGTTTAAAGGGGTACAGGGGCCCCTCCTACGAGCAGTACTTC.

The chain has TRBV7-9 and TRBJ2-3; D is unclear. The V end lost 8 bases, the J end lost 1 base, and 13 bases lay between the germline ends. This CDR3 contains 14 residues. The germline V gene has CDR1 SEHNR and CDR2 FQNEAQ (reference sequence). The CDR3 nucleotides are TGTGCCAGCCAACCTAATCTCCGCACAGATACGCAGTATTTT. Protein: CASQPNLRTDTQYF. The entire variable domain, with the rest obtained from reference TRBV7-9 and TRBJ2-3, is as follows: DTGVSQNPRHKITKRGQNVTFRCDPISEHNRLYWYRQTLGQGPEFLTYFQNEAQLEKSRLLSDRFSAERPKGSFSTLEIQRTEQGDSAMYLCASQPNLRTDTQYFGPGTRLTVL.

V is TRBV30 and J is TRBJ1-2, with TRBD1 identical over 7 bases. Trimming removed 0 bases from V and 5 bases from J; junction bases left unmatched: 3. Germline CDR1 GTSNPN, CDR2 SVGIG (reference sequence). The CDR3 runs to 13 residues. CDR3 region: CAWSVGQLYGYTF. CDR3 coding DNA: TGTGCCTGGAGTGTGGGACAGTTATATGGCTACACCTTC.

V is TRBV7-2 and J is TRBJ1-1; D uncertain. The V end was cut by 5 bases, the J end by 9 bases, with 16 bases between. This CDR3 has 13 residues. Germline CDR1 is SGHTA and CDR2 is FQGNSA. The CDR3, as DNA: TGTGCCAGCAGCCCTCGGAAGGGCGGAAAAGCTTTCTTT. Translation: CASSPRKGGKAFF.

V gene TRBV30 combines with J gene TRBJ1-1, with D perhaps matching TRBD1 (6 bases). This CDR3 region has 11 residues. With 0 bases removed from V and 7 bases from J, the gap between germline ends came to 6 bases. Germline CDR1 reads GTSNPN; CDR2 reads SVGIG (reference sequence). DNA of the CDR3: TGTGCCTGGAGTGTACAGGGTGAAGCTTTCTTT. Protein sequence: CAWSVQGEAFF.

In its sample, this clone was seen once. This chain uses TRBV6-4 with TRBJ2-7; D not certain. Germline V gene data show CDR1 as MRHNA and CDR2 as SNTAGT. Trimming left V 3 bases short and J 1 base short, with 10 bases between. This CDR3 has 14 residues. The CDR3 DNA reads TGTGCCAGCAGTGATGTCCACGTTTCCTACGAGCAGTACTTC. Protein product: CASSDVHVSYEQYF.

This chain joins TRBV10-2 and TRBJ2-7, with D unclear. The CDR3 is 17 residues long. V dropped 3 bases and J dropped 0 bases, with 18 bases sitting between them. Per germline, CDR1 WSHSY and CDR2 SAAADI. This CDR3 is CASSDAPRSSSSYEQYF. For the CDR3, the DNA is TGCGCCAGCAGTGATGCCCCACGCTCCTCAAGCTCCTACGAGCAGTACTTC.

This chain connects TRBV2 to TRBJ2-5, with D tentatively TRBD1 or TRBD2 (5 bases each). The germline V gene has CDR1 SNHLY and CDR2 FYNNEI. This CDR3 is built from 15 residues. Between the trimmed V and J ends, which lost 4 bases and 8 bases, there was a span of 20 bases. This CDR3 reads CASSGPGGPQDTQYF. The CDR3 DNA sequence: TGTGCCAGCAGTGGTCCCGGAGGTCCACAGGATACCCAGTACTTC.

Written as DNA, the CDR3 is TGTGCCGCTCGGAAGGGACCGCCTAATGAAAAACTGTTTTTT. It specifies CAARKGPPNEKLFF. The V call is TRBV6-5, the J call TRBJ1-4, with TRBD1 as a possible D gene (5 bases). This CDR3 region has 14 residues. V gave up 11 bases and J gave up 3 bases, with 16 bases separating them. Per germline, CDR1 MNHEY and CDR2 SVGAGI.

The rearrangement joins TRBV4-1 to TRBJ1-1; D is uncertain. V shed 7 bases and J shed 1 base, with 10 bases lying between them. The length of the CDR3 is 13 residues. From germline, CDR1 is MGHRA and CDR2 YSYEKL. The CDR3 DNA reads TGCGCCAGCAACCCCCTGGAGAACACTGAAGCTTTCTTT. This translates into CASNPLENTEAFF.

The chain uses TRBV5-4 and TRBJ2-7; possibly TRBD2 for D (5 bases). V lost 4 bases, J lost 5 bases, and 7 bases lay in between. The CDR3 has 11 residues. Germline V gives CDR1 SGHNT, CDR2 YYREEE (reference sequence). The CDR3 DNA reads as TGTGCCAGCAGCCCCGGGAACGAGCAGTACTTC. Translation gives CASSPGNEQYF.

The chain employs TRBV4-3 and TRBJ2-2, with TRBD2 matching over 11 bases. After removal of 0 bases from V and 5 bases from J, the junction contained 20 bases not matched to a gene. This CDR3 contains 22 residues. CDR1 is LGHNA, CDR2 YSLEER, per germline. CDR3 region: CASSQEISGLWWLAGGTGELFF. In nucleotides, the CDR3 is TGCGCCAGCAGCCAAGAAATTTCGGGACTTTGGTGGCTAGCGGGAGGAACCGGGGAGCTGTTTTTT.

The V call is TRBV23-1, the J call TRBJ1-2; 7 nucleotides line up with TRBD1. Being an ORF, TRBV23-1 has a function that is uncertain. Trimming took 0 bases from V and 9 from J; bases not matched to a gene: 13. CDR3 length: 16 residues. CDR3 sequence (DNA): TGCGCCAGCAGTCAATCGGAGCGTGGGGACAGCGCGAGCTACACCTTC. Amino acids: CASSQSERGDSASYTF.

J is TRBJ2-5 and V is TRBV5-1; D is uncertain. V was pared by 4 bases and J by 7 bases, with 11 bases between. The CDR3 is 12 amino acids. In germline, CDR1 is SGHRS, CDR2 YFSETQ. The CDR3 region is CASSQASVTQYF. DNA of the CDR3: TGCGCCAGCAGCCAGGCATCCGTGACCCAGTACTTC.

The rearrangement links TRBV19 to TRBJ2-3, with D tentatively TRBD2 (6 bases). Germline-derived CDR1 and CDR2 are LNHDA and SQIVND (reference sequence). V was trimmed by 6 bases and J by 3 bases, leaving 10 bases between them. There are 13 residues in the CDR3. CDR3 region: CASRMTSTDTQYF. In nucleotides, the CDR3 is TGTGCCAGTAGGATGACTAGTACAGATACGCAGTATTTT.

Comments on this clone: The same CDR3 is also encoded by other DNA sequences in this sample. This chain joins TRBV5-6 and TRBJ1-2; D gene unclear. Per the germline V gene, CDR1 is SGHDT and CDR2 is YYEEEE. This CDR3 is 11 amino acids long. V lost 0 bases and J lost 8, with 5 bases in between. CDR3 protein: CASSLGGGYTF. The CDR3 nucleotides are TGTGCCAGCAGCTTGGGTGGGGGCTACACCTTC.

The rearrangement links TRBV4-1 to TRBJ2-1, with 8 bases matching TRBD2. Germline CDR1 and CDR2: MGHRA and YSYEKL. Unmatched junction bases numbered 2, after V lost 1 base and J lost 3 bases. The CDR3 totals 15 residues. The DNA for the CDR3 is TGCGCCAGCAGCCAAGCCGGGACTAGCTACAATGAGCAGTTCTTC. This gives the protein CASSQAGTSYNEQFF.

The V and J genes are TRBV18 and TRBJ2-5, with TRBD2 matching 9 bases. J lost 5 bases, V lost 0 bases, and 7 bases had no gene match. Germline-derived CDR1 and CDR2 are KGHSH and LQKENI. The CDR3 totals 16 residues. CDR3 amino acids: CASSPPRTSAGETQYF. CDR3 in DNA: TGTGCCAGCTCACCACCCAGGACTAGCGCCGGGGAGACCCAGTACTTC.